The 5 T cell receptor beta chains below come from one sample, sequenced in a study of CD8 T cells in Susac syndrome. With random hexamers, reverse transcription was performed on about 0.45 to 1 ug of RNA. TCRdb re-called the immunoSEQ multiplex PCR reads with MiXCR, one entry per CDR3 protein. This table holds under 200,000 distinct CDR3 sequences, roughly 92% found once. Sequences were obtained from CD4+ T cells from PBMCs. The receptors originated from a human donor with Susac syndrome.

The gene calls are TRBV9 and TRBJ2-7; 8 bases fit TRBD1. Germline values: CDR1 SGDLS, CDR2 YYNGEE. This CDR3 region has 14 residues. The junction had 8 bases not matched to a gene; V was cut back by 3 bases and J by 6 bases. CDR3 DNA sequence: TGTGCCAGCAGCGCCGGACAGGGTTCGCGCGAGCAGTACTTC. Its protein product is CASSAGQGSREQYF. Using reference TRBV9 and TRBJ2-7 for the parts outside the CDR3, the full variable domain is DSGVTQTPKHLITATGQRVTLRCSPRSGDLSVYWYQQSLDQGLQFLIQYYNGEERAKGNILERFSAQQFPDLHSELNLSSLELGDSALYFCASSAGQGSREQYFGPGTRLTVT.

The gene calls are TRBV20-1 and TRBJ2-3; TRBD2 matches 12 bases. Unmatched junction bases numbered 13, after V lost 3 bases and J lost 6 bases. CDR3 length: 17 residues. CDR1 and CDR2 from the germline V gene are DFQATT and SNEGSKA (reference sequence). Here the CDR3 reads CSARLGLAGNLVDTQYF. In DNA, the CDR3 is TGCAGTGCTAGGTTAGGACTAGCGGGGAATTTGGTGGATACGCAGTATTTT.

The chain links TRBV30 to TRBJ1-2; no clear D. Trimming shortened V by 4 bases and J by 0 bases, and 9 bases separated the two germline ends. The germline gives CDR1 GTSNPN, CDR2 SVGIG (reference sequence). The CDR3 covers 13 residues. The CDR3 here is CAWTGSSNYGYTF. The CDR3, as DNA: TGTGCCTGGACGGGATCCTCTAACTATGGCTACACCTTC.

The rearrangement joins TRBV6-2 or TRBV6-3 to TRBJ1-1; the D is unclear. Trimming took 5 bases from V and 1 from J, leaving 5 bases between them. The length of the CDR3 is 12 residues. Germline CDR1 is MNHEY and CDR2 is SVGEGT. The CDR3 loop reads CASSRTNTEAFF. CDR3 in DNA: TGTGCCAGCAGTCGGACGAACACTGAAGCTTTCTTT.

The CDR3 sequence is CSASLAGEYEQFF. CDR3 DNA: TGCAGTGCTAGTCTAGCGGGGGAGTATGAGCAGTTCTTC. The J gene is TRBJ2-1, the V gene TRBV20-1; 10 bases fit TRBD2. This CDR3 has 13 residues. V was clipped by 3 bases and J by 8 bases; unmatched bases: 4. Germline CDR1 reads DFQATT; CDR2 reads SNEGSKA (reference sequence).